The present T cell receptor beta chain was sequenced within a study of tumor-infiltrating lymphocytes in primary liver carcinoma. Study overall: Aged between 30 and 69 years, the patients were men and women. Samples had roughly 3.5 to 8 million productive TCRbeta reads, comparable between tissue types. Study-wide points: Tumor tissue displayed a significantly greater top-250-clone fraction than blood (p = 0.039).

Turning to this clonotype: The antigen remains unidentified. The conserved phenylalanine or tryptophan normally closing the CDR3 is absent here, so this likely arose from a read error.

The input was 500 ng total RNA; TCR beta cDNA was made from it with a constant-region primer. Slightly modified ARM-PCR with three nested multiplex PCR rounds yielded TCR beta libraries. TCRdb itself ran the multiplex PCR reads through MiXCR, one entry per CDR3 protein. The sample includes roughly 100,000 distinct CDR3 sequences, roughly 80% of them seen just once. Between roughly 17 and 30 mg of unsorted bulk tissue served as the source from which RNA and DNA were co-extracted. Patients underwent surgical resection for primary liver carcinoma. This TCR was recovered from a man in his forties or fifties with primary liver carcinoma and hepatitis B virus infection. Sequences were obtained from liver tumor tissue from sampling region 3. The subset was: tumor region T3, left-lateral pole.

The CDR3 DNA sequence: TGTACCAGCAGAACGGACTTAACATCGGGTAATGAGCAGTTCTCT. Translated, it gives CTSRTDLTSGNEQFS. This rearrangement joins TRBV28 to TRBJ2-1; possibly TRBD2 for D (5 bases). Germline V CDR1 and CDR2: MDHEN, SYDVKM. There are 15 residues in the CDR3.